Shown below are 28 T cell receptor beta chains from a single sample sequenced in a study of blood T cells in healthy people across ages. Sample-barcoded 5' priming and a J-beta primer mix drove a second PCR of roughly 7 to 11 cycles. TCRdb called the 5' RACE reads again in MiXCR, with one record for every CDR3 protein. Of fewer than 1.5 million distinct CDR3 sequences in the sample, roughly 40% were seen once. Sequenced sample: blood. These receptors all come from a woman aged 18-29 years in good health.

The J gene is TRBJ2-7, the V gene TRBV20-1; 13 bases are a match to TRBD2. V shed 3 bases and J 7 bases; nucleotides not matched to a gene: 18. CDR3 length: 18 residues. CDR1 and CDR2 (germline): DFQATT, SNEGSKA (reference sequence). The CDR3 here is CSARTSGRRLTMGNEQYF. The CDR3 DNA follows: TGCAGTGCTAGGACTAGCGGGAGGCGCCTGACAATGGGCAATGAGCAGTACTTC.

This clonotype has just one count. The chain carries TRBV11-2 and TRBJ2-3, with D perhaps TRBD2 (6 bases). This CDR3 has 15 amino acids. Germline-derived CDR1 and CDR2 are SGHAT and FQNNGV. The V end lost 3 bases, the J end lost 8 bases, and 18 bases lay between the germline ends. Here the CDR3 DNA reads TGTGCCAGCAGCTTGCGGCGGGATGGGGCAGGTACGCAGTATTTT. Translation: CASSLRRDGAGTQYF.

The CDR3 spells CASRSGTVSYGYTF. DNA of the CDR3: TGTGCCAGCAGATCCGGGACCGTGTCCTATGGCTACACCTTC. The chain carries TRBV12-3 or TRBV12-4 and TRBJ1-2, with D possibly matching TRBD1 (5 bases). Trimming stripped 6 bases from V and 4 bases from J, with 15 bases between. CDR3 length equals 14 residues.

The chain employs TRBV20-1 and TRBJ2-3, with TRBD2 identical over 7 bases. The CDR3 has 15 residues. Germline CDR1 and CDR2: DFQATT and SNEGSKA (reference sequence). V lost 5 bases and J lost 4; bases outside the gene matches: 12. The CDR3 bases are TGCAGTGCTCCCCCCCCTGCGGGGGTGGCAGATACGCAGTATTTT. It yields the protein CSAPPPAGVADTQYF.

The chain carries TRBV7-2 and TRBJ2-7, with 7 bases lining up with TRBD2. The germline V gene encodes CDR1 SGHTA and CDR2 FQGNSA. The V segment lost 0 bases and the J segment 1 base; nucleotides outside the gene matches: 6. The CDR3 runs to 16 residues. The CDR3 loop is CASSLASGEGSYEQYF. The CDR3 coding sequence is TGTGCCAGCAGCTTAGCGTCGGGGGAGGGGTCCTACGAGCAGTACTTC.

V is TRBV4-3 and J is TRBJ1-2; maybe TRBD1 (5 bases). The germline V and J ends were trimmed by 2 bases and 6 bases, with 10 bases remaining between them. The CDR3 extends over 13 amino acids. Germline assignment: CDR1 LGHNA and CDR2 YSLEER. CDR3 sequence reads: CASSQNRIHGYTF. Written as DNA, the CDR3 is TGCGCCAGCAGCCAAAACAGGATACATGGCTACACCTTC.

The genes are TRBV29-1 and TRBJ1-1, with a possible D match to TRBD1 (5 bases). The V end was cut by 6 bases, the J end by 1 base, with 15 bases between. The CDR3 loop spans 14 amino acids. The germline CDR1 and CDR2 sequences are SQVTM and ANQGSEA. The CDR3 spells CSVCPGGTNTEAFF. In DNA, the CDR3 is TGCAGCGTCTGCCCCGGGGGTACGAACACTGAAGCTTTCTTT. The full variable domain, completed using reference TRBV29-1 and TRBJ1-1, is SAVISQKPSRDICQRGTSLTIQCQVDSQVTMMFWYRQQPGQSLTLIATANQGSEATYESGFVIDKFPISRPNLTFSTLTVSNMSPEDSSIYLCSVCPGGTNTEAFFGQGTRLTVV.

V usage is TRBV20-1 and J usage is TRBJ2-5, with 11 positions matching TRBD2. Germline V lookup: CDR1 DFQATT, CDR2 SNEGSKA (reference sequence). CDR3 length: 18 residues. V gave up 0 bases and J gave up 4 bases; unmatched junction bases: 13. The CDR3 nucleotides read TGCAGTGCTAGAGATTCTAGCGGGGGGACCCTTTTGCGAGAGACCCAGTACTTC. Its translation: CSARDSSGGTLLRETQYF.

This clonotype has only a few counts. It may be a read error: a sequence one base away is much more abundant. V usage is TRBV18 and J usage is TRBJ1-2; 7 bases match TRBD1. V lost 8 bases to trimming and J lost 0 bases; unmatched junction nucleotides: 6. The germline V gene encodes CDR1 KGHSH and CDR2 LQKENI. The CDR3 runs 14 residues. CDR3 DNA: TGTGCCAGCAATGGGGACAGCTCTAACTATGGCTACACCTTC. Translation gives CASNGDSSNYGYTF.

The rearrangement links TRBV18 to TRBJ1-1; D is perhaps TRBD1 (6 bases). V gave up 3 bases and J gave up 4 bases, with 12 bases separating them. Germline V gene data show CDR1 as KGHSH and CDR2 as LQKENI. The CDR3 has 14 amino acids. DNA of the CDR3: TGTGCCAGCTCACCTCTCCGAGGGGGCACTGAAGCTTTCTTT. This sequence encodes CASSPLRGGTEAFF.

This clonotype occurred once. This sequence joins TRBV5-5 and TRBJ1-2; TRBD1 agrees at 8 bases. J gave up 6 bases and V 4 bases, and 11 bases lay outside the gene matches. From germline, CDR1 is SGHKS and CDR2 YYEKEE (reference sequence). The CDR3 covers 15 residues. The CDR3 DNA is TGTGCCAGCAGCACCGACAGGGGTGCTCGAGATGGCTACACCTTC. Its protein is CASSTDRGARDGYTF.

Only one count was recorded for this clonotype. CDR3 loop: CASSPGTASRGDTQYF. CDR3 nucleotides: TGTGCCAGCAGTCCCGGGACAGCTTCTAGGGGAGATACGCAGTATTTT. The rearrangement joins TRBV12-3 or TRBV12-4 to TRBJ2-3, with 7 bases identical to TRBD1. V lost 5 bases to trimming and J lost 5 bases; unmatched junction nucleotides: 13. This CDR3 has 16 residues.

This clonotype has at least ten counts. This chain links TRBV10-3 with TRBJ2-5, with 9 bases matching TRBD2. The CDR3 is 18 residues long. Germline assignment: CDR1 ENHRY and CDR2 SYGVKD. Trimming took 0 bases from V and 0 from J; bases not matched to a gene: 8. The DNA for the CDR3 is TGTGCCATCAGTGAGTCGTTTGGTAGCGGGAGCTACCAAGAGACCCAGTACTTC. It is translated as CAISESFGSGSYQETQYF.

This clonotype was seen more than once but under ten times. V and J are TRBV27 and TRBJ2-3, with TRBD1 matching 10 bases. Germline CDR1 reads MNHEY; CDR2 reads SMNVEV (reference sequence). V trimming: 6 bases; J trimming: 0 bases; junction bases outside the gene matches: 6. This CDR3 region has 16 residues. The CDR3 spells CASRTGGAWSTDTQYF. The CDR3 DNA sequence: TGTGCCAGCAGGACAGGGGGCGCGTGGAGCACAGATACGCAGTATTTT.

The chain carries TRBV6-6 and TRBJ2-1; D tentatively fits TRBD1 or TRBD2 (5 bases each). The CDR3 sequence is 12 residues long. Trimming removed 8 bases from V and 3 bases from J, with 8 bases in between. Germline CDR1 and CDR2: MNHNY and SVGAGI (reference sequence). The CDR3 sequence: CASGGNYNEQFF. The CDR3 coding sequence is TGTGCCAGCGGGGGAAACTACAATGAGCAGTTCTTC.

This clonotype was seen many times. The genes are TRBV7-9 and TRBJ2-3, with 9 nucleotides matching TRBD1. The CDR3 runs 15 residues. V lost 1 base, J lost 2 bases, and 1 base stayed unmatched. Germline lookup yields CDR1 SEHNR and CDR2 FQNEAQ (reference sequence). DNA for the CDR3: TGTGCCAGCAGCTTAGACAGGGGGCACACAGATACGCAGTATTTT. Translation: CASSLDRGHTDTQYF. Looking up the rest from reference TRBV7-9 and TRBJ2-3 gives the full variable domain: DTGVSQNPRHKITKRGQNVTFRCDPISEHNRLYWYRQTLGQGPEFLTYFQNEAQLEKSRLLSDRFSAERPKGSFSTLEIQRTEQGDSAMYLCASSLDRGHTDTQYFGPGTRLTVL.

About this clonotype: At one end the junction does not follow the germline gene, possibly because of a read error. V is TRBV12-3 or TRBV12-4 and J is TRBJ2-3, with D possibly being TRBD1 or TRBD2 (5 bases each). This CDR3 comprises 15 residues. CDR3 amino acids: CASRAGTSPSDMQYF. In nucleotides, the CDR3 is TGTGCCAGCAGGGCCGGGACCTCTCCTTCCGATATGCAGTATTTT.

This clonotype occurred a few times. The CDR3 DNA sequence: TGCAGTGCTAGATGGTATGCAGGGACTGCTGGGGCCAACGTCCTGACTTTC. Its translation: CSARWYAGTAGANVLTF. The chain couples TRBV20-1 to TRBJ2-6, with TRBD2 as a possible D gene (6 bases). Deletions cut 2 bases from V and 2 bases from J, with 16 bases between. The germline gives CDR1 DFQATT, CDR2 SNEGSKA (reference sequence). This CDR3 is 17 amino acids long.

The rearrangement joins TRBV20-1 to TRBJ1-4; D uncertain. Trimming took off 0 bases at V and 10 bases at J, with 12 bases between the two ends. This CDR3 spans 13 amino acids. Germline CDR1 and CDR2: DFQATT and SNEGSKA (reference sequence). The CDR3 region has the DNA TGCAGTGCTAGAGAGACCGGTATTGGAAAACTGTTTTTT. Encoded protein: CSARETGIGKLFF.

Here the CDR3 DNA reads TGTGCCTTTAGCGGGGGGGCAGATACGCAGTATTTT. Its translation is CAFSGGADTQYF. This chain uses TRBV10-3 with TRBJ2-3; 11 nucleotides agree with TRBD2. In germline, CDR1 is ENHRY, CDR2 SYGVKD. J lost 4 bases, V lost 11 bases, and 2 bases had no gene match. CDR3 length equals 12 residues.

This clonotype has more than one count but fewer than ten. V usage is TRBV5-1 and J usage is TRBJ2-1, with a tentative D call TRBD2 (6 bases). Germline CDR1 reads SGHRS; CDR2 reads YFSETQ. V was clipped by 4 bases and J by 8 bases, with 16 bases between them. The CDR3 has 14 amino acids. CDR3 DNA: TGCGCCAGCAGCGGGGGGAGGCCTATGGATGAGCAGTTCTTC. It encodes CASSGGRPMDEQFF.

This clonotype was counted between two and nine times. The V call is TRBV18, the J call TRBJ2-7, with D unresolved. V lost 3 bases and J lost 3, with 9 bases in between. CDR1 is KGHSH and CDR2 is LQKENI in the germline V gene. The CDR3 sequence is 13 residues long. CDR3 amino acids: CASSPSRHYEQYF. In DNA, the CDR3 is TGTGCCAGCTCACCGTCCAGGCACTACGAGCAGTACTTC.

This clonotype has more than one count but fewer than ten. V is TRBV6-1 and J is TRBJ2-1; D ambiguous. Looked up from germline, CDR1 is MNHNS and CDR2 is SASEGT. V lost 7 bases and J lost 0, with 10 bases in between. This CDR3 has 14 amino acids. The CDR3 DNA is TGTGCCAGCACGCGAAGGAGCTCCTACAATGAGCAGTTCTTC. This translates into CASTRRSSYNEQFF.

The rearrangement joins TRBV27 to TRBJ2-1, with unresolved D. V shed 0 bases and J shed 8 bases, with 11 bases lying between them. CDR3 length equals 14 residues. CDR1 MNHEY and CDR2 SMNVEV come from the germline V gene (reference sequence). CDR3 DNA sequence: TGTGCCAGCAGTTTATCCGCCGTGGCCTATGAGCAGTTCTTC. Translated, it gives CASSLSAVAYEQFF.

The chain recombines TRBV20-1 with TRBJ2-3; D not certain. V was cut by 5 bases and J by 1 base, with 16 bases left in between. The CDR3 length is 15 residues. CDR1 is DFQATT and CDR2 is SNEGSKA in the germline V gene (reference sequence). The CDR3 coding sequence is TGCAGTGCTCACGACCCAAGGTGGGGCACAGATACGCAGTATTTT. Translation gives CSAHDPRWGTDTQYF.

V gene TRBV5-1 combines with J gene TRBJ2-5; 8 positions match TRBD2. Germline values: CDR1 SGHRS, CDR2 YFSETQ. The CDR3 contains 17 residues. After removal of 0 bases from V and 11 bases from J, the junction contained 18 bases not matched to a gene. The CDR3 DNA reads TGCGCCAGCAGCTTGGCTGGGGCTAGCGGGTCCTACAATGAGCAGTACTTC. Translated: CASSLAGASGSYNEQYF.

The genes are TRBV9 and TRBJ2-3; 9 bases match TRBD2. The V gene's germline CDR1 is SGDLS and CDR2 YYNGEE. This CDR3 contains 17 residues. With 4 bases clipped from V and 2 bases from J, the junction kept 11 bases outside the gene matches. Written as DNA, the CDR3 is TGTGCCAGCAGCCCTCAAGGTAGCGGGGGACCCACAGATACGCAGTATTTT. As protein: CASSPQGSGGPTDTQYF.

This clonotype has at least ten counts. This sequence joins TRBV29-1 and TRBJ2-7, with 9 bases matching TRBD2. This CDR3 contains 14 residues. Looked up from germline, CDR1 is SQVTM and CDR2 is ANQGSEA. V lost 4 bases to trimming and J lost 0 bases; unmatched junction nucleotides: 4. CDR3 sequence reads: CSVATSGSSYEQYF. The CDR3 DNA sequence: TGCAGCGTTGCGACTAGCGGTTCCTCCTACGAGCAGTACTTC.